This T cell receptor (beta chain) derives from a study of siplizumab effects on memory and regulatory T cells. Study findings and constraints: Treatment with siplizumab left mappable alloreactive CD4+ clones averaging about 63% Treg-derived, compared with around 29% in controls.

Germline CDR1 SGHDT, CDR2 YYEEEE. CDR3 size: 14 residues. V trimming: 4 bases; J trimming: 9 bases; junction bases outside the gene matches: 9. TCRdb's copy holds only in-frame clones and misses some; the assay was immunoSEQ multiplex PCR. The sample yields about 40,000 clones, about 89% seen once. Of note for this clone: Antigen specificity is unknown.

Sequences were obtained from naive CD4+ T cells sorted from blood. The rearrangement uses TRBV5-6 and TRBJ1-4; 7 bases match TRBD1. The clonotype was recovered from a human donor in good health. The CDR3 coding sequence is TGTGCCAGCAGCGGGACGACAGGGCATCAAAAACTGTTTTTT. It codes for CASSGTTGHQKLFF.